The 14 T cell receptor beta chains below come from one sample, sequenced in a study of T cell responses to AZD1222 COVID-19 vaccine. The data were produced by immunoSEQ multiplex PCR, yet TCRdb's version contains in-frame clones alone and is incomplete. In the table there are about 110,000 clones, about 86% of which are singletons. Source: peripheral blood, taken on day 0 of AZD1222 vaccination. The receptors stem from an adult in good health.

This rearrangement joins TRBV3-1 (or the pseudogene TRBV3-2) to TRBJ2-2; a possible D gene is TRBD2 (5 bases). The CDR3 has 17 residues. CDR1 LGHDT and CDR2 YNNKEL come from the germline V gene (reference sequence). The V gene lost 0 bases and the J gene lost 6 bases, with 17 bases spanning the gap. CDR3 in amino acids: CASSQDLRALGSGELFF. The CDR3 DNA sequence: TGTGCCAGCAGCCAAGATCTGCGGGCCTTGGGTTCCGGGGAGCTGTTTTTT.

This chain links TRBV14 with TRBJ2-7; 7 positions match TRBD1. Germline lookup yields CDR1 SGHDN and CDR2 FVKESK. The CDR3 length is 15 residues. Germline trimming cut 4 bases from V and 2 bases from J; bases unmatched to any gene: 8. The CDR3 DNA follows: TGTGCCAGCAGCCTTTTTAGGGACAGAGCCTACGAGCAGTACTTC. This translates into CASSLFRDRAYEQYF.

This chain uses TRBV3-1 (or the pseudogene TRBV3-2) with TRBJ2-7; D is perhaps TRBD1 (5 bases). The CDR3 consists of 14 residues. Trimming shortened V by 1 base and J by 5 bases, and 12 bases separated the two germline ends. Germline assignment: CDR1 LGHDT and CDR2 YNNKEL (reference sequence). CDR3 bases: TGTGCCAGCAGCCAAGGGGCGACAGTAAACGAGCAGTACTTC. Protein sequence: CASSQGATVNEQYF.

The chain employs TRBV7-3 and TRBJ2-3; no firm D call. This CDR3 is built from 12 residues. Trimming took off 5 bases at V and 1 base at J, with 4 bases between the two ends. Germline V gives CDR1 SGHTA, CDR2 FQGTGA. CDR3 sequence reads: CASSPGTDTQYF. The DNA of the CDR3 is TGTGCCAGCAGCCCAGGCACAGATACGCAGTATTTT.

This clone came up once. V and J are TRBV10-3 and TRBJ2-5, with D perhaps TRBD1 (6 bases). The CDR3 loop spans 12 amino acids. Germline V gene lookup returns CDR1 ENHRY and CDR2 SYGVKD. V lost 6 bases to trimming and J lost 4 bases, with 9 bases between them. This chain's CDR3 is CAISQTGETQYF. As DNA, the CDR3 is TGTGCCATCAGCCAGACAGGAGAGACCCAGTACTTC.

This clone was seen a single time. V usage is TRBV5-1 and J usage is TRBJ1-1; possibly TRBD1 for D (5 bases). CDR3 length equals 16 residues. The germline V gene has CDR1 SGHRS and CDR2 YFSETQ. V was pared by 3 bases and J by 4 bases, with 19 bases between. The CDR3 sequence is CASSSGTRDGGTEAFF. CDR3 coding DNA: TGCGCCAGCAGCTCAGGGACCAGGGACGGGGGCACTGAAGCTTTCTTT.

The chain recombines TRBV3-1 (or the pseudogene TRBV3-2) with TRBJ1-1; D uncertain. CDR3 length: 12 amino acids. Trimming removed 1 base from V and 6 bases from J, with 6 bases in between. Per the germline V gene, CDR1 is LGHDT and CDR2 is YNNKEL (reference sequence). The CDR3 loop is CASSQAGAEAFF. DNA of the CDR3: TGTGCCAGCAGCCAAGCGGGTGCTGAAGCTTTCTTT.

The chain recombines TRBV9 with TRBJ2-2, with TRBD2 matching over 9 bases. V trimming: 6 bases; J trimming: 9 bases; junction bases outside the gene matches: 12. In germline, CDR1 is SGDLS, CDR2 YYNGEE. The CDR3 totals 15 residues. The CDR3 nucleotides read TGTGCCAGCAACCTTGGGGCGGGGGGGACCCGGGAGCTGTTTTTT. This sequence encodes CASNLGAGGTRELFF.

V is TRBV7-9 and J is TRBJ1-2, with a tentative D call TRBD1 (6 bases). The CDR3 totals 16 residues. Germline CDR1 and CDR2: SEHNR and FQNEAQ (reference sequence). The V and J ends lost 0 bases and 0 bases respectively, with 11 bases between them. CDR3 amino acids: CASSLAQGSANYGYTF. The CDR3 DNA is TGTGCCAGCAGCTTAGCGCAGGGGTCAGCTAACTATGGCTACACCTTC.

CDR3 nucleotide sequence: TGTGCCAGCAGTTCACAAGCCAAAAACATTCAGTACTTC. This translates into CASSSQAKNIQYF. The chain carries TRBV12-3 or TRBV12-4 and TRBJ2-4; D is uncertain. The CDR3 is 13 residues long. V was clipped by 4 bases and J by 0 bases, with 4 bases between them.

The rearrangement links TRBV5-1 to TRBJ1-1; possibly TRBD1 for D (5 bases). This CDR3 is built from 13 residues. Germline CDR1 is SGHRS and CDR2 is YFSETQ. V was clipped by 3 bases and J by 10 bases, with 16 bases between them. This CDR3 is CASSSPGVWGAFF. The DNA for the CDR3 is TGCGCCAGCAGCTCCCCGGGGGTGTGGGGAGCTTTCTTT.

The count of this clone is one. This chain links TRBV27 with TRBJ1-6, with D possibly TRBD1 on 6 matching bases. Trimming took off 5 bases at V and 14 bases at J, with 13 bases between the two ends. The CDR3 totals 12 residues. Germline assignment: CDR1 MNHEY and CDR2 SMNVEV (reference sequence). CDR3 region: CASSLTGTTLHF. CDR3 in DNA: TGTGCCAGCAGTCTGACGGGGACAACCCTCCACTTT.

The chain couples TRBV7-2 to TRBJ2-2; tentatively, D is TRBD1 or TRBD2 (5 bases each). CDR3 length: 13 amino acids. The V gene's germline CDR1 is SGHTA and CDR2 FQGNSA. V was shortened by 5 bases and J by 7 bases, with 11 bases between the two germline ends. The CDR3 region is CASSVGVHGELFF. CDR3 DNA sequence: TGTGCCAGCAGCGTGGGGGTGCACGGGGAGCTGTTTTTT.

This clone has a single count. The chain uses TRBV10-3 and TRBJ1-6; D gene ambiguous. Germline assignment: CDR1 ENHRY and CDR2 SYGVKD. The ends were cut back, 5 bases at V and 2 bases at J, with 7 bases in the middle. The CDR3 is 14 amino acids. The CDR3 DNA follows: TGTGCCATCAGTCGGGAGGCCTATAATTCACCCCTCCACTTT. Its translation is CAISREAYNSPLHF.